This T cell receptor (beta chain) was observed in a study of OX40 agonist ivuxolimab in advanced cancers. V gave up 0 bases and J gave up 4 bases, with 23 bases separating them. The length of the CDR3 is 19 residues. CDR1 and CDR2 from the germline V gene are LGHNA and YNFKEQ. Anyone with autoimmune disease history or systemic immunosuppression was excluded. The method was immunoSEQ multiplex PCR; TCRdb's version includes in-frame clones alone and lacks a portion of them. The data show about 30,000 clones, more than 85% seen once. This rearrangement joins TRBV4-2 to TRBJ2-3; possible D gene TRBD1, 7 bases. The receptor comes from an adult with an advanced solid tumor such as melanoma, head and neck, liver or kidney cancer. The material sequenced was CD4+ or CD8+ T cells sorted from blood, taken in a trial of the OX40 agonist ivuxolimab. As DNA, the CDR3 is TGTGCCAGCAGCCAAGATCGGTTCACTAGCACCCAGGGGGCAGATACGCAGTATTTT. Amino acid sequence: CASSQDRFTSTQGADTQYF.